The entry below gives a single T cell receptor beta chain sequence along with its context. The data originate from a study of cytomegalovirus exposure and HLA in healthy donors. PCR was performed using 60 Vbeta and 13 Jbeta primers. The assay was immunoSEQ multiplex PCR, and TCRdb's table has in-frame clones only and misses some. The table has 150,000 to 200,000 clones, around 84% seen once. CDR1 and CDR2 from the germline V gene are SGHDN and FVKESK. V gave up 0 bases and J gave up 0 bases, with 12 bases separating them. The CDR3 sequence is 18 residues long. The sequencing input was PBMCs. This TCR was sampled from a woman under 30 in good health and CMV-seronegative. This chain links TRBV14 with TRBJ2-6, with a possible D match to TRBD2 (5 bases). The CDR3 sequence: CASSQDPDFFSGANVLTF. CDR3 DNA sequence: TGTGCCAGCAGCCAAGATCCGGACTTTTTCTCTGGGGCCAACGTCCTGACTTTC.